These 14 T cell receptor beta chains were all obtained from the same sample, sequenced in a study of blood T cell repertoires in COVID-19. TCRdb's copy holds only in-frame clones and misses some; the assay was immunoSEQ multiplex PCR. The data show hundreds of thousands of clones, around 86% seen once. The source material was PBMCs or T cells enriched from blood (not recorded which). The source of these receptors is a woman aged 40 to 50 with acute COVID-19.

The gene calls are TRBV27 and TRBJ2-7; D is possibly TRBD1 (7 bases). The CDR3 totals 14 residues. Germline CDR1 and CDR2: MNHEY and SMNVEV (reference sequence). V dropped 2 bases and J dropped 4 bases, with 12 bases sitting between them. As DNA, the CDR3 is TGTGCCAGCAGTTTAGGAGGGGGCGTGTACGAGCAGTACTTC. Its protein is CASSLGGGVYEQYF.

The rearrangement links TRBV2 to TRBJ1-5, with TRBD1 as a possible D gene (5 bases). The germline V gene encodes CDR1 SNHLY and CDR2 FYNNEI. Trimming removed 6 bases at V and 0 bases at J, with 12 bases between. This CDR3 contains 15 residues. CDR3 nucleotides: TGTGCCAGCAGGGGAGGGGACCATAGCAATCAGCCCCAGCATTTT. Its translation is CASRGGDHSNQPQHF.

The genes are TRBV6-5 and TRBJ1-2; no definite D call. V was cut by 0 bases and J by 4 bases, with 9 bases left in between. Germline CDR1 is MNHEY and CDR2 is SVGAGI. CDR3 length: 14 amino acids. CDR3 DNA: TGTGCCAGCAGTTACTCGACAAATTTCTATGGCTACACCTTC. Translation gives CASSYSTNFYGYTF.

V usage is TRBV3-1 (or the pseudogene TRBV3-2) and J usage is TRBJ1-4; 7 bases are shared with TRBD1. This CDR3 spans 15 amino acids. Per germline, CDR1 LGHDT and CDR2 YNNKEL (reference sequence). V was clipped by 3 bases and J by 8 bases; unmatched bases: 9. CDR3 residues: CASSHPTGVNEKLFF. CDR3 DNA: TGTGCCAGCAGCCATCCCACAGGGGTGAACGAAAAACTGTTTTTT.

This clone came up a few times. The sample carries other DNA sequences with the same CDR3. This chain uses TRBV9 with TRBJ2-5; TRBD1 matches at 8 bases. The germline gives CDR1 SGDLS, CDR2 YYNGEE. The trim removed 0 bases at V and 3 bases at J, leaving 4 bases unmatched. The CDR3 runs to 15 residues. CDR3 DNA sequence: TGTGCCAGCAGCGTAGATCAGGGGGCGAAAGAGACCCAGTACTTC. Protein sequence: CASSVDQGAKETQYF.

The CDR3 DNA reads as TGCGCCAGCAGCTTGGGCCCTTCTACTAGCGGGAGTGGGAACGAGCAGTACTTC. Translating it yields CASSLGPSTSGSGNEQYF. This chain uses TRBV5-1 with TRBJ2-7; TRBD2 aligns across 11 bases. Germline assignment: CDR1 SGHRS and CDR2 YFSETQ. The CDR3 has 18 residues. Trimming cost V 0 bases and J 5 bases; bases outside gene matches: 13. Complete variable domain (other parts from reference TRBV5-1 and TRBJ2-7): KAGVTQTPRYLIKTRGQQVTLSCSPISGHRSVSWYQQTPGQGLQFLFEYFSETQRNKGNFPGRFSGRQFSNSRSEMNVSTLELGDSALYLCASSLGPSTSGSGNEQYFGPGTRLTVT.

This clone was detected once. The chain links TRBV11-3 to TRBJ2-3; D is ambiguous. The CDR3 loop spans 13 amino acids. CDR1 and CDR2 (germline): SGHNT, YENEEA. Between the trimmed V and J ends, which lost 6 bases and 0 bases, there was a span of 7 bases. The CDR3 here is CASRKTSTDTQYF. The CDR3 DNA follows: TGTGCCAGCAGGAAAACTAGCACAGATACGCAGTATTTT.

This rearrangement joins TRBV6-5 to TRBJ1-3; D is undetermined. The V gene lost 5 bases and the J gene lost 0 bases, with 11 bases spanning the gap. CDR1 MNHEY and CDR2 SVGAGI come from the germline V gene. This CDR3 spans 15 amino acids. The CDR3 is CASSKDWLSGNTIYF. The CDR3, as DNA: TGTGCCAGCAGTAAGGACTGGCTCTCTGGAAACACCATATATTTT.

This chain's CDR3 is CASSSRQVNTEAFF. CDR3 bases: TGTGCCAGCAGCTCCAGACAGGTGAACACTGAAGCTTTCTTT. The chain employs TRBV27 and TRBJ1-1, with D possibly TRBD1 on 6 matching bases. The V and J ends lost 6 bases and 0 bases respectively, with 11 bases between them. CDR1 and CDR2 (germline): MNHEY, SMNVEV (reference sequence). The CDR3 has 14 residues.

The V gene is TRBV20-1, the J gene TRBJ1-1, with TRBD1 matching 7 bases. The CDR3 runs to 12 residues. V shed 3 bases, J shed 9 bases, and the junction held 7 bases outside the gene matches. CDR1 is DFQATT and CDR2 is SNEGSKA in the germline V gene (reference sequence). The CDR3 protein is CSASLPGQKAFF. The CDR3 bases are TGCAGTGCTAGTCTGCCGGGACAGAAAGCTTTCTTT.

As DNA, the CDR3 is TGTGCCAGCAGTTATACGGGACTGGGTATCACAGATACGCAGTATTTT. Its translation is CASSYTGLGITDTQYF. V gene TRBV11-2 combines with J gene TRBJ2-3, with a tentative D call TRBD2 (6 bases). The CDR3 runs 16 residues. V was trimmed by 6 bases and J by 2 bases, leaving 18 bases between them. Germline CDR1 and CDR2: SGHAT and FQNNGV.

The gene calls are TRBV30 and TRBJ1-2, with 7 bases fitting TRBD1. With 2 bases clipped from V and 5 bases from J, the junction kept 5 bases outside the gene matches. Germline lookup yields CDR1 GTSNPN and CDR2 SVGIG (reference sequence). The CDR3 loop spans 13 amino acids. The CDR3 DNA reads TGTGCCTGGAGTTCCCCGGGACAGTATGGCTACACCTTC. Translation gives CAWSSPGQYGYTF.

This chain connects TRBV9 to TRBJ2-7, with D perhaps matching TRBD2 (6 bases). CDR1 and CDR2 from the germline V gene are SGDLS and YYNGEE. Trimming pared 3 bases from V and 3 bases from J, leaving 13 bases between. The CDR3 is 14 amino acids. CDR3 protein: CASSAGGEDYEQYF. The CDR3 DNA reads TGTGCCAGCAGCGCCGGGGGTGAGGACTACGAGCAGTACTTC.

The V and J genes are TRBV5-5 and TRBJ2-1, with TRBD2 as a possible D gene (6 bases). The germline V gene has CDR1 SGHKS and CDR2 YYEKEE (reference sequence). The CDR3 length is 14 residues. V lost 4 bases, J lost 8 bases, and 16 bases lay in between. The CDR3 bases are TGTGCCAGCAGCCGTGGCGGGATGATAGATGAGCAGTTCTTC. Its protein product is CASSRGGMIDEQFF.